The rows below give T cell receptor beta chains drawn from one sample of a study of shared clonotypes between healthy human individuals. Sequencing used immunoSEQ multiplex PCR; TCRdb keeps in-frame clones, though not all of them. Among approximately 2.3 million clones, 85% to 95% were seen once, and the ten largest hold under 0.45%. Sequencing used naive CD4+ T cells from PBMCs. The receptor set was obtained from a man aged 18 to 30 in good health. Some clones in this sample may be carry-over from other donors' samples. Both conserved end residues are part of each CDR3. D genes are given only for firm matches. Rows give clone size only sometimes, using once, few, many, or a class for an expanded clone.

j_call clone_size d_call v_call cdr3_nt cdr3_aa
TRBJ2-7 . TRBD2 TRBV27 TGTGCCAGCAGTTGGACTAGCGGTACCTACGAGCAGTACTTC CASSWTSGTYEQYF
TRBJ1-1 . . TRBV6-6 TGTGCCAGCACCGGACAGAACACTGAAGCTTTCTTT CASTGQNTEAFF
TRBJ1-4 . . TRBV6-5 TGTGCCAGCAGACGACGAGCCCAGGAAGAGGAAAAACTGTTTTTT CASRRRAQEEEKLFF
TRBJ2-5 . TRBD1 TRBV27 TGTGCCAGCAGGAGGACAGGACAAGAGACCCAGTACTTC CASRRTGQETQYF
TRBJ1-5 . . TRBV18 TGTGCCAGCTCAGCCCGCGGGGGGGGAAGCAATCAGCCCCAGCATTTT CASSARGGGSNQPQHF
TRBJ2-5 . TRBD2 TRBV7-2 TGTGCCAGCAGCTTAGTTGGCCCCCTAGCGGGAGGTGGGCGGGTGTACTTC CASSLVGPLAGGGRVYF
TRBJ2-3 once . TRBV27 TGTGCCAGCAGTTTGATGCGGGCCACAGATACGCAGTATTTT CASSLMRATDTQYF
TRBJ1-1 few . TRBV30 TGTGCCTGGAGTGTACCCGGGGGCTACACTGAAGCTTTCTTT CAWSVPGGYTEAFF
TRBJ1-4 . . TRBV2 TGTGCCAGCTTCCTAGGGGCCTCTAATGAAAAACTGTTTTTT CASFLGASNEKLFF
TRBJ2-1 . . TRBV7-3 TGTGCCAGCAGCTTATTTCGGCCAGCTGCGCCGAGCTCCTACAATGAGCAGTTCTTC CASSLFRPAAPSSYNEQFF
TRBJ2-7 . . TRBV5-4 TGTGCCAGCAGCTTGGCAGGGAAGAGCTCCTACGAGCAGTACTTC CASSLAGKSSYEQYF
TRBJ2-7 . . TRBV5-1 TGCGCCAGCAGCTTGAGCGTCCTAACCTACGAGCAGTACTTC CASSLSVLTYEQYF
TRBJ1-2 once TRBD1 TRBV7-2 TGTGCCAGCAGCTCCCTCAGGGACAGGGGGTGGTATGGCTACACCTTC CASSSLRDRGWYGYTF
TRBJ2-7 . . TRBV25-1 TGTGCCAGCAGTGATTATGGCGGGGTCAGCTCCTACGAGCAGTACTTC CASSDYGGVSSYEQYF
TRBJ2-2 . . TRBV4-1 TGCGCCAGCAGCCAAAAAAAGCCCTCCCCTAGCGCTGCGAACACCGGGGAGCTGTTTTTT CASSQKKPSPSAANTGELFF
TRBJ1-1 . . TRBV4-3 TGCGCCAGCAGCCAAGGGACAGCCAACCGAAGGGGCACTGAAGCTTTCTTT CASSQGTANRRGTEAFF
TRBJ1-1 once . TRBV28 TGTGCCAGCAAGGTGAGGGGTGACGCTTTCTTT CASKVRGDAFF
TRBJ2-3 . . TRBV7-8 TGTGCCAGCAGCTCCCAGAGGTTGGGGGCAGATACGCAGTATTTT CASSSQRLGADTQYF
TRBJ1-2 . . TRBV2 TGTGCCAGCAGTGGGTTCCGTAACGAGGGCTACACCTTC CASSGFRNEGYTF
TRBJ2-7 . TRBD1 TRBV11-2 TGTGCCAGCAGCTCGCCGGGACAGCAGCGCTACGAGCAGTACTTC CASSSPGQQRYEQYF
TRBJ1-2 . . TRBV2 TGTGCCAGCAGTGGAGAGACAGTGAACTATGGCTACACCTTC CASSGETVNYGYTF
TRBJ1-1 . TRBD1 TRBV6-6 TGTGCCAGCATCCAGGGTCCACAGGGGAGAACTGAAGCTTTCTTT CASIQGPQGRTEAFF
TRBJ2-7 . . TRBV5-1 TGCGCCAGCAGCTCCGGATCAACGAACGCCTACGAGCAGTACTTC CASSSGSTNAYEQYF
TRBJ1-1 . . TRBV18 TGTGCCAGCTCAGAGTTTGCGGGGCTCCGAGAGAATACTGAAGCTTTCTTT CASSEFAGLRENTEAFF
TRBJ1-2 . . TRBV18 TGTGCCAGCTCAGCAGACATGGTGAACTATGGCTACACCTTC CASSADMVNYGYTF
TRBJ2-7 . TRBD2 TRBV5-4 TGTGCCAGCAGCTTTACTAGCGGGAGTGTCTCCTACGAGCAGTACTTC CASSFTSGSVSYEQYF
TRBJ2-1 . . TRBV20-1 TGCAGTGCCCTGGGAGCGAATGAGCAGTTCTTC CSALGANEQFF
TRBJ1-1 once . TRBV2 TGTGCCGGACTCTATGGTAGCACTGAAGCTTTCTTT CAGLYGSTEAFF
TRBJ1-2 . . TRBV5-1 TGCGCCAGCAGCTTAGAGGGGTTGGTCTATGGCTACACCTTC CASSLEGLVYGYTF
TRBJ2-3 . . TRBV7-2 TGTGCCAGCAGCTTAAGGCGGGCTCTTACAGATACGCAGTATTTT CASSLRRALTDTQYF
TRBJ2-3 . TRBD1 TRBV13 TGTGCCAGCAGCCCCGCGACAGGGGACACAGATACGCAGTATTTT CASSPATGDTDTQYF
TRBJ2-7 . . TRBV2 TGTGCCAGCAGTGAGCGCAGGGAACCCTACGAGCAGTACTTC CASSERREPYEQYF
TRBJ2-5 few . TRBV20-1 TGCAGCGCACCAACCCGGGGGACCCAGTACTTC CSAPTRGTQYF
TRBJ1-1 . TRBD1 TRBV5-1 TGCGCCAGTACAAGTCAGGGGGCGGGAACTGAAGCTTTCTTT CASTSQGAGTEAFF
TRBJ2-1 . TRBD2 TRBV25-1 TGTGCCAGCTCCACAGCCGGGCCTAGCGGGAGCCATGAGCAGTTCTTC CASSTAGPSGSHEQFF
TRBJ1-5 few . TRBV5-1 TGCGCCAGCAGCCTCGAGGGCAGCAATCAGCCCCAGCATTTT CASSLEGSNQPQHF
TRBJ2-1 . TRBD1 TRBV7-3 TGTGCCAGCAGCCTCGGGACAGGGCTATCGACATACAATGAGCAGTTCTTC CASSLGTGLSTYNEQFF
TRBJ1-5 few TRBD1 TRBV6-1 TGTGCCAGCAGTGAATCAACGGGGGGCAGGGGGCGGCCCCAGCATTTT CASSESTGGRGRPQHF
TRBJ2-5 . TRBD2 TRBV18 TGTGCCAGCTCACCACCCGGACTAGCGGGAGAGACCCAGTACTTC CASSPPGLAGETQYF
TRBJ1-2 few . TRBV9 TGTGCCAGCAGTCGGGTCACAGACTATGGCTACACCTTC CASSRVTDYGYTF
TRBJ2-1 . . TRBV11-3 TGTGCCAGCAGTTTGGATCGGAGCAATGAGCAGTTCTTC CASSLDRSNEQFF
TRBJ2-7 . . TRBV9 TGTGCCAGCAGCGCCCCTCTTTCGCACTCAAACGAGCAGTACTTC CASSAPLSHSNEQYF
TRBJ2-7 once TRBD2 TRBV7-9 TGTGCCAGCAGCTTAGATAGCGGGACCTCCTACGAGCAGTACTTC CASSLDSGTSYEQYF
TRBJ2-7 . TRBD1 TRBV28 TGTGCCAGCAGCCCCGGGACAGGGCGGCCCTACGAGCAGTACTTC CASSPGTGRPYEQYF
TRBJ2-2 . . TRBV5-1 TGCGCCAGCAGCGTCACACCGAACACCGGGGAGCTGTTTTTT CASSVTPNTGELFF
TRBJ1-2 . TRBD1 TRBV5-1 TGCGCCAGCAGCTACCGACAGGGGAGCTATGGCTACACCTTC CASSYRQGSYGYTF
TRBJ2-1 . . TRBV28 TGTGCCAGCAGTCCGGGGCCGTGGGGTAATGAGCAGTTCTTC CASSPGPWGNEQFF
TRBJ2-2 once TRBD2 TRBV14 TGTGCCAGCAGCCTTAGCGGGAAGAACACCGGGGAGCTGTTTTTT CASSLSGKNTGELFF
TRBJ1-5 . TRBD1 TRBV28 TGTGCCAGCATTTTCCGCCAAACAGGGGGGAGCAATCAGCCCCAGCATTTT CASIFRQTGGSNQPQHF
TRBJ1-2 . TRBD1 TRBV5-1 TGCGCCAGCAGCCCGACCGCCGGGACAGGGATAAATGGCTACACCTTC CASSPTAGTGINGYTF
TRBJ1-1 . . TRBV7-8 TGTGCCAGCAGCTTAGTATCCGAGAACACTGAAGCTTTCTTT CASSLVSENTEAFF
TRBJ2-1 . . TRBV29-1 TGCAGCGTTCTCAGGGACCAAAACAATGAGCAGTTCTTC CSVLRDQNNEQFF
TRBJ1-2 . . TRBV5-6 TGTGCCAGCAGCTTGGGAACCAAAAATAACTATGGCTACACCTTC CASSLGTKNNYGYTF
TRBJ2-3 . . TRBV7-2 TGTGCCAGCAGCCTGGGGGGATCGTCCGATACGCAGTATTTT CASSLGGSSDTQYF
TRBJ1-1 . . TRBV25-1 TGTGCCAGGGGGTTACGCCACACTGAAGCTTTCTTT CARGLRHTEAFF
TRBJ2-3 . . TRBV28 TGTGCCAGCAGTTTAACTTACCCGAGCACAGATACGCAGTATTTT CASSLTYPSTDTQYF